This T cell receptor beta chain was sequenced during a study of T cell responses to AZD1222 COVID-19 vaccine. Between the trimmed V and J ends, which lost 0 bases and 1 base, there was a span of 20 bases. The germline gives CDR1 MNHEY, CDR2 SVGEGT. This CDR3 is 19 amino acids long. Data came from immunoSEQ multiplex PCR; TCRdb stores just in-frame clones and leaves some out. This sample yields about 120,000 clones, of which roughly 88% are seen a single time; roughly 3.7% belongs to the top ten. About this clone itself: Its antigen is not identified.

Findings and caveats of the study: In the spike-specific TCR repertoire, nearly half reportedly target unmutated variant regions.

The sample consisted of peripheral blood, taken on day 0 of MenACWY control vaccination. The sequence derives from an adult in good health. J is TRBJ2-3 and V is TRBV6-2 or TRBV6-3; TRBD2 might be the D (6 bases). The CDR3 spells CASSYSTHRTAGRTDTQYF. The DNA of the CDR3 is TGTGCCAGCAGTTACTCTACCCATCGGACGGCGGGGCGCACAGATACGCAGTATTTT.